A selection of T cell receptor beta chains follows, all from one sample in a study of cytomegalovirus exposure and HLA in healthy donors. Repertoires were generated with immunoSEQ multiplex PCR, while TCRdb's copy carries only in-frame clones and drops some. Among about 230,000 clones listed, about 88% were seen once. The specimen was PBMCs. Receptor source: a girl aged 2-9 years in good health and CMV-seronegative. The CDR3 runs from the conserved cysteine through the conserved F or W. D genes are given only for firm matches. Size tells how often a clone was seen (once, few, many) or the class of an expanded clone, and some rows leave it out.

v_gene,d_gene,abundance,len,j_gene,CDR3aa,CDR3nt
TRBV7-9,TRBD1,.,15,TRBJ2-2,CASSSGGGYTGELFF,TGTGCCAGCAGCTCAGGGGGTGGTTACACCGGGGAGCTGTTTTTT
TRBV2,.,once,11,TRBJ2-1,CASGEVNEQFF,TGTGCCAGCGGGGAGGTCAATGAGCAGTTCTTC
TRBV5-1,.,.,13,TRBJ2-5,CASRTGDQETQYF,TGCGCCAGCAGAACGGGGGACCAAGAGACCCAGTACTTC
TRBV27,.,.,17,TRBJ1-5,CASGQWKGGGLLQPQHF,TGTGCCAGTGGGCAGTGGAAGGGAGGGGGGCTCCTTCAGCCCCAGCATTTT
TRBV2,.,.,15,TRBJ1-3,CTSSASGGSGNTIYF,TGTACCAGCAGTGCCAGCGGGGGGTCTGGAAACACCATATATTTT
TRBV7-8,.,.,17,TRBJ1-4,CASSLVGRGRANEKLFF,TGTGCCAGCAGCTTAGTCGGCAGGGGAAGGGCTAATGAAAAACTGTTTTTT
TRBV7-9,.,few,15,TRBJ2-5,CASSRTQGSVETQYF,TGTGCCAGCAGCCGAACACAGGGCTCCGTAGAGACCCAGTACTTC
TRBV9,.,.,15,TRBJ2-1,CASSVERNPYNEQFF,TGTGCCAGCAGCGTAGAGCGGAACCCCTACAATGAGCAGTTCTTC
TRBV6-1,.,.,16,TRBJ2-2,CASSGIQRLVIGELFF,TGTGCCAGCAGTGGGATACAGAGACTAGTAATCGGGGAGCTGTTTTTT
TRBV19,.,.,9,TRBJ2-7,CATYCEQYF,TGTGCCACCTATTGCGAGCAGTACTTC